These 4 T cell receptor beta chains originate from one sample sequenced in a study of neurological immune-mediated disorders. The time point is: longitudinal time-point 2. Using its own MiXCR run on the 5' RACE reads, TCRdb lists one record per CDR3 protein. The data show some 87,000 distinct CDR3 sequences, 13% seen once. Sequenced material: PBMCs. Source of these receptors: a female donor with HTLV-1-associated myelopathy (HAM/TSP).

The sample holds many counts of this clonotype. This rearrangement joins TRBV11-1 to TRBJ1-1; D may be TRBD1 (6 bases). The length of the CDR3 is 15 residues. Trimming shortened V by 3 bases and J by 4 bases, and 15 bases separated the two germline ends. Germline assignment: CDR1 SGHAT and CDR2 FQDESV (reference sequence). CDR3 bases: TGTGCCAGCAGCTTTCTGGGACAACAGGTCACTGAAGCTTTCTTT. It translates to CASSFLGQQVTEAFF.

This clonotype was found many times. The chain joins TRBV24-1 to TRBJ2-2; 10 bases line up with TRBD1. Trimming removed 4 bases from V and 3 bases from J; junction bases left unmatched: 7. CDR3 size: 17 residues. The germline V gene encodes CDR1 KGHDR and CDR2 SFDVKD. The chain's CDR3 is CATSETGGTGDTGELFF. CDR3 nucleotide sequence: TGTGCCACCAGTGAAACGGGCGGGACAGGGGACACCGGGGAGCTGTTTTTT.

V is TRBV12-3 or TRBV12-4 and J is TRBJ1-2; D is unclear. The CDR3 runs to 14 residues. With 0 bases removed from V and 5 bases from J, the gap between germline ends came to 10 bases. The CDR3 DNA reads as TGTGCCAGCAGTTTAGCGCGCTCCTTTTATGGCTACACCTTC. This translates into CASSLARSFYGYTF.

At least ten counts were recorded for this clonotype. The gene calls are TRBV20-1 and TRBJ2-3; maybe TRBD2 (6 bases). The CDR3 is 15 residues long. Germline V gene sequence: CDR1 DFQATT, CDR2 SNEGSKA (reference sequence). The V and J ends lost 6 bases and 4 bases respectively, with 20 bases between them. CDR3 DNA sequence: TGCAGTGCCTACGCATCGACTAGTGCTTCAGATACGCAGTATTTT. Amino acid sequence: CSAYASTSASDTQYF.